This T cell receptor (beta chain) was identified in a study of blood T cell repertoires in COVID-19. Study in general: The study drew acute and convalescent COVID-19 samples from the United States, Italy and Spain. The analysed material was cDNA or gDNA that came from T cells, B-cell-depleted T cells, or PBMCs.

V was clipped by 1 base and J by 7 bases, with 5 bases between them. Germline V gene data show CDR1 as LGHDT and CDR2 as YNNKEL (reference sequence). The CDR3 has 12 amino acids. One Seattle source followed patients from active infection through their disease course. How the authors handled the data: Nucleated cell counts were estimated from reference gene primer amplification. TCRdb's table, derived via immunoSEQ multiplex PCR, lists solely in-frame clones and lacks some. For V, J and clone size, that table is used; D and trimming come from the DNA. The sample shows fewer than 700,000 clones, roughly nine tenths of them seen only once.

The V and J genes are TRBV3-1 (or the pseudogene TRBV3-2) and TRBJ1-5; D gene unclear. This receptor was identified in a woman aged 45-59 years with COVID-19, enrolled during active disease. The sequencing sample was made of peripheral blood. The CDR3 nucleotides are TGTGCCAGCAGCCAAGGGAGGCAGCCCCAGCATTTT. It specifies CASSQGRQPQHF.